One sample yielded the 17 T cell receptor beta chains listed below, sequenced in a study of blood T cell repertoires in COVID-19 (dated by TCRdb to 2018 to 2021). Receptor libraries were prepared by the immunoSEQ multiplex PCR assay. TCRdb took over this immuneACCESS table, retaining in-frame rearrangements with V and J assigned. Such tables are incomplete; in checked studies, under half of the missing clones stem from an unresolved V gene, and the remainder is unexplained. The sample yields around 180,000 clones; approximately 85% were counted once. The ten largest clones represent around 3.3% of the sample. Material: peripheral blood. These receptors all come from a man aged 60 to 69 with acute or convalescent COVID-19.

This clone was seen a handful of times. The chain carries TRBV30 and TRBJ2-7, with TRBD1 matching 7 bases. CDR3 length equals 14 residues. Germline V gene sequence: CDR1 GTSNPN, CDR2 SVGIG (reference sequence). The junction had 4 bases not matched to a gene; V was cut back by 2 bases and J by 0 bases. CDR3 amino acids: CAWSRDRASYEQYF. As DNA, the CDR3 is TGTGCCTGGAGTCGAGACAGGGCCTCCTACGAGCAGTACTTC.

V gene TRBV5-1 combines with J gene TRBJ1-6; D gene ambiguous. Germline V CDR1 and CDR2: SGHRS, YFSETQ. The ends were cut back, 0 bases at V and 7 bases at J, with 11 bases in the middle. The CDR3 runs to 15 residues. In nucleotides, the CDR3 is TGCGCCAGCAGCTTGGATACAGCCCGAAATTCACCCCTCCACTTT. This codes for CASSLDTARNSPLHF. Together with reference TRBV5-1 and TRBJ1-6, the CDR3 gives the full variable domain: KAGVTQTPRYLIKTRGQQVTLSCSPISGHRSVSWYQQTPGQGLQFLFEYFSETQRNKGNFPGRFSGRQFSNSRSEMNVSTLELGDSALYLCASSLDTARNSPLHFGNGTRLTVT.

This chain uses TRBV28 with TRBJ2-2; 8 bases align to TRBD1. There are 16 residues in the CDR3. Germline loops: CDR1 MDHEN, CDR2 SYDVKM. The ends lost 4 bases at V and 4 bases at J; junction bases unmatched: 8. The DNA for the CDR3 is TGTGCCAGCAGTTACTCAGGGGGCCCTGGCACCGGGGAGCTGTTTTTT. This translates into CASSYSGGPGTGELFF. Based on the CDR3 plus reference TRBV28 and TRBJ2-2, the full variable domain is DVKVTQSSRYLVKRTGEKVFLECVQDMDHENMFWYRQDPGLGLRLIYFSYDVKMKEKGDIPEGYSVSREKKERFSLILESASTNQTSMYLCASSYSGGPGTGELFFGEGSRLTVL.

This clone was seen once. The chain has TRBV10-1 and TRBJ2-1; 12 bases match TRBD2. This CDR3 comprises 16 residues. Looked up from germline, CDR1 is WNHNN and CDR2 is SYGVQD (reference sequence). Losses at the gene ends were 8 bases for V and 8 bases for J; bases not matched to a gene: 13. The CDR3 is CASLEASGRAMHEQFF. CDR3 DNA sequence: TGCGCCAGCCTCGAGGCTAGCGGGAGGGCAATGCATGAGCAGTTCTTC.

This clone was detected only once. The genes are TRBV18 and TRBJ2-1, with 7 bases aligning to TRBD2. The V gene's germline CDR1 is KGHSH and CDR2 LQKENI. With V trimmed by 0 bases and J by 7 bases, 9 bases remained unmatched. CDR3 length: 16 amino acids. CDR3 nucleotide sequence: TGTGCCAGCTCACCACCGGTATCGGGAGGTCTGAATGAGCAGTTCTTC. Translation: CASSPPVSGGLNEQFF.

This chain joins TRBV9 and TRBJ2-1; 9 nucleotides match TRBD1. V was pared by 5 bases and J by 0 bases, with 3 bases of the junction left unmatched. Germline CDR1 reads SGDLS; CDR2 reads YYNGEE. The CDR3 contains 15 residues. CDR3 sequence reads: CASSATGGSYNEQFF. The CDR3 nucleotides read TGTGCCAGCAGTGCGACAGGGGGCTCCTACAATGAGCAGTTCTTC.

The CDR3 here is CATSRGLAESYEQYF. For the CDR3, the DNA is TGTGCCACCAGCAGAGGACTAGCGGAGTCCTACGAGCAGTACTTC. This chain connects TRBV15 to TRBJ2-7, with 9 bases identical to TRBD2. V lost 1 base, J lost 1 base, and 2 bases stayed unmatched. The germline V gene encodes CDR1 LNHNV and CDR2 YYDKDF (reference sequence). This CDR3 is 15 amino acids long.

This sequence joins TRBV5-6 and TRBJ2-6, with D possibly being TRBD1 (6 bases). The CDR3 is made up of 18 amino acids. The V gene lost 0 bases and the J gene lost 0 bases, with 13 bases spanning the gap. Germline values: CDR1 SGHDT, CDR2 YYEEEE. CDR3 loop: CASSLGRQAPSGANVLTF. CDR3 bases: TGTGCCAGCAGCTTGGGAAGACAGGCCCCCTCTGGGGCCAACGTCCTGACTTTC.

CDR3 in amino acids: CASRVGGATDTQYF. Here the CDR3 DNA reads TGTGCCAGCAGGGTTGGCGGAGCCACAGATACGCAGTATTTT. The genes are TRBV28 and TRBJ2-3; D is ambiguous. Germline V CDR1 and CDR2: MDHEN, SYDVKM. Trimming took off 6 bases at V and 2 bases at J, with 12 bases between the two ends. CDR3 length equals 14 residues.

This clone appeared a single time. The chain recombines TRBV6-5 with TRBJ2-7; D might be TRBD2 (5 bases). Germline values: CDR1 MNHEY, CDR2 SVGAGI. CDR3 length: 13 amino acids. Deletions cut 7 bases from V and 3 bases from J, with 13 bases between. The CDR3 DNA is TGTGCCAGCATGCCGGGCCGGGGCTACGAGCAGTACTTC. Amino acids: CASMPGRGYEQYF.

V and J are TRBV7-6 and TRBJ2-7; 7 bases match TRBD1. The junction had 8 bases not matched to a gene; V was cut back by 3 bases and J by 3 bases. The CDR3 is 15 amino acids. Germline CDR1 and CDR2: SGHVS and FNYEAQ. The CDR3 nucleotides read TGTGCCAGCAGCTTTGGGGACAGTCAAGACTACGAGCAGTACTTC. Its translation: CASSFGDSQDYEQYF.

Only one count was recorded for this clone. The rearrangement links TRBV28 to TRBJ2-7; D is perhaps TRBD1 (6 bases). V was pared by 6 bases and J by 8 bases, with 23 bases between. The CDR3 runs to 15 residues. The germline gives CDR1 MDHEN, CDR2 SYDVKM. The CDR3 nucleotides read TGTGCCAGCAGCTCAACCGGACAGCGAGGTGGTCAGCAGTACTTC. Its translation is CASSSTGQRGGQQYF.

The chain couples TRBV28 to TRBJ1-1; a weak D match, TRBD1 (6 bases). Germline values: CDR1 MDHEN, CDR2 SYDVKM. Trimming removed 2 bases from V and 11 bases from J, with 12 bases in between. The CDR3 length is 12 residues. CDR3 loop: CASSLKSRGAFF. CDR3 DNA sequence: TGTGCCAGCAGTTTAAAATCGAGGGGGGCTTTCTTT.

The chain is built from TRBV3-1 (or the pseudogene TRBV3-2) and TRBJ2-7, with 10 nucleotides matching TRBD2. This CDR3 contains 14 residues. CDR1 and CDR2 from the germline V gene are LGHDT and YNNKEL (reference sequence). The junction had 0 bases not matched to a gene; V was cut back by 1 base and J by 3 bases. This chain's CDR3 is CASSQGLAGYEQYF. The DNA of the CDR3 is TGTGCCAGCAGCCAAGGACTAGCGGGCTACGAGCAGTACTTC.

The rearrangement uses TRBV5-6 and TRBJ2-1; TRBD1 agrees at 9 bases. The CDR3 sequence is 16 residues long. The J segment lost 2 bases and the V segment lost 2 bases, leaving 5 bases of the junction unmatched. Per germline, CDR1 SGHDT and CDR2 YYEEEE. DNA for the CDR3: TGTGCCAGCAGCTTTCGACAGGGGGAAACCTACAATGAGCAGTTCTTC. It encodes CASSFRQGETYNEQFF.

The rearrangement joins TRBV29-1 to TRBJ2-7, with D possibly TRBD2 on 5 matching bases. The length of the CDR3 is 14 residues. Trimming stripped 2 bases from V and 1 base from J, with 12 bases between. The V gene's germline CDR1 is SQVTM and CDR2 ANQGSEA. CDR3 nucleotides: TGCAGCGTTGAATCGGGTCGGGGATCCTACGAGCAGTACTTC. This codes for CSVESGRGSYEQYF.

The chain is built from TRBV7-9 and TRBJ2-3; 15 bases are shared with TRBD2. Germline V lookup: CDR1 SEHNR, CDR2 FQNEAQ (reference sequence). The CDR3 is 13 amino acids. V dropped 5 bases and J dropped 12; count of bases not matched to a gene: 3. The CDR3 DNA reads TGTGCCAGCAGCCCGGGACTAGCGGGAGGTCAGTATTTT. This gives the protein CASSPGLAGGQYF.